The 25 T cell receptor beta chains given below trace back to one sample, sequenced in a study of cytomegalovirus exposure and HLA in healthy donors. The protocol was immunoSEQ multiplex PCR, while the TCRdb copy is restricted to in-frame clones and leaves out a portion. This table has roughly 330,000 clones, around 90% appearing once. The sample consisted of PBMCs. Receptors originate from a woman younger than 45 in good health and CMV-seropositive.

The chain employs TRBV2 and TRBJ2-1, with unresolved D. V lost 4 bases, J lost 6 bases, and 7 bases lay in between. Germline V CDR1 and CDR2: SNHLY, FYNNEI. The CDR3 is 12 residues long. The CDR3 DNA follows: TGTGCCAGCAGTGGGACCCCCAATGAGCAGTTCTTC. This codes for CASSGTPNEQFF.

This clone was observed a handful of times. This rearrangement joins TRBV5-5 to TRBJ1-2; no reliable D call. The CDR3 totals 14 residues. V lost 4 bases and J 4 bases, leaving 14 bases between the germline ends. Germline values: CDR1 SGHKS, CDR2 YYEKEE (reference sequence). The CDR3 region is CASSPGRAFYGYTF. The CDR3 coding sequence is TGTGCCAGCAGCCCCGGAAGGGCGTTCTATGGCTACACCTTC.

This chain uses TRBV7-6 with TRBJ2-3; 7 positions match TRBD1. Germline V CDR1 and CDR2: SGHVS, FNYEAQ. V trimming: 5 bases; J trimming: 4 bases; junction bases outside the gene matches: 9. This CDR3 spans 15 amino acids. The CDR3 loop is CASSPRQGLADTQYF. The CDR3 coding sequence is TGTGCCAGCAGCCCTCGACAGGGTTTGGCAGATACGCAGTATTTT.

The chain employs TRBV2 and TRBJ1-4; D remains unclear. Germline CDR1 and CDR2: SNHLY and FYNNEI. V shed 5 bases and J shed 6 bases, with 13 bases lying between them. The CDR3 consists of 14 residues. CDR3 region: CASSPSDTYEKLFF. The CDR3 region has the DNA TGTGCCAGCAGTCCTTCAGACACCTATGAAAAACTGTTTTTT.

In the case of this clone: Other nucleotide sequences in the sample specify the same CDR3. The CDR3 is CASSVDRGNEQFF. The CDR3 region has the DNA TGTGCCAGTAGTGTCGACCGGGGGAATGAGCAGTTCTTC. The chain is built from TRBV19 and TRBJ2-1, with D perhaps matching TRBD2 (6 bases). The CDR3 extends over 13 amino acids. Trimming removed 5 bases from V and 7 bases from J, with 12 bases in between. CDR1 and CDR2 from the germline V gene are LNHDA and SQIVND (reference sequence).

The chain uses TRBV4-3 and TRBJ2-2, with a tentative D call TRBD2 (5 bases). From germline, CDR1 is LGHNA and CDR2 YSLEER. The length of the CDR3 is 18 residues. The germline V and J ends were trimmed by 0 bases and 4 bases, with 18 bases remaining between them. The CDR3 loop reads CASSQDPTSGPGTGELFF. The CDR3 region has the DNA TGCGCCAGCAGCCAAGATCCCACTAGTGGGCCGGGCACCGGGGAGCTGTTTTTT.

J is TRBJ2-2 and V is TRBV4-3, with D unresolved. Germline V gene lookup returns CDR1 LGHNA and CDR2 YSLEER. V lost 0 bases and J lost 6, with 20 bases in between. The CDR3 spans 18 residues. The CDR3 sequence: CASSQDLGPGAMAGELFF. The CDR3 DNA is TGCGCCAGCAGCCAAGATCTAGGGCCAGGCGCTATGGCCGGGGAGCTGTTTTTT.

This rearrangement joins TRBV27 to TRBJ1-1, with D possibly TRBD1 on 6 matching bases. Between the trimmed V and J ends, which lost 2 bases and 0 bases, there was a span of 7 bases. This CDR3 contains 14 residues. In germline, CDR1 is MNHEY, CDR2 SMNVEV (reference sequence). CDR3 residues: CASSLQGMNTEAFF. CDR3 nucleotides: TGTGCCAGCAGTTTACAGGGGATGAACACTGAAGCTTTCTTT.

This sequence joins TRBV30 and TRBJ1-5; D is undetermined. The CDR3 has 15 amino acids. The V gene's germline CDR1 is GTSNPN and CDR2 SVGIG (reference sequence). V was cut by 5 bases and J by 1 base, with 15 bases left in between. The CDR3, as DNA: TGTGCCTGGTCTTTGGGAGGAACAAGCAATCAGCCCCAGCATTTT. Amino acid sequence: CAWSLGGTSNQPQHF.

This clone was recorded once. The gene calls are TRBV7-9 and TRBJ2-1, with TRBD1 matching 9 bases. The CDR3 is made up of 16 amino acids. Trimming cost V 5 bases and J 6 bases; bases outside gene matches: 11. Germline lookup yields CDR1 SEHNR and CDR2 FQNEAQ (reference sequence). For the CDR3, the DNA is TGTGCCAGCAGCCATCCTCAGGGGACAGGGACCAATGAGCAGTTCTTC. Translated: CASSHPQGTGTNEQFF.

The chain is built from TRBV11-2 and TRBJ2-7; D is unresolved. Germline-derived CDR1 and CDR2 are SGHAT and FQNNGV. Trimming cost V 2 bases and J 5 bases, with 19 bases left between them. The CDR3 covers 16 residues. The CDR3 protein is CASSLYFSGFLDEQYF. CDR3 nucleotide sequence: TGTGCCAGCAGCTTATACTTTTCCGGGTTCTTAGACGAGCAGTACTTC.

V is TRBV5-5 and J is TRBJ2-7; D perhaps matches TRBD2 (6 bases). CDR1 is SGHKS, CDR2 YYEKEE, per germline (reference sequence). The ends were cut back, 2 bases at V and 3 bases at J, with 12 bases in the middle. There are 14 residues in the CDR3. CDR3 amino acids: CASSFGTGDYEQYF. The CDR3 DNA follows: TGTGCCAGCAGCTTCGGGACTGGGGACTACGAGCAGTACTTC.

The gene calls are TRBV7-9 and TRBJ2-5, with a possible D match to TRBD1 (6 bases). CDR1 and CDR2 (germline): SEHNR, FQNEAQ (reference sequence). Trimming took off 1 base at V and 5 bases at J, with 14 bases between the two ends. The CDR3 contains 15 residues. This CDR3 reads CASSLGTVQMETQYF. The DNA of the CDR3 is TGTGCCAGCAGCTTAGGGACAGTTCAGATGGAGACCCAGTACTTC.

This clone was found a few times. Here the CDR3 reads CASSLVAHGYTF. CDR3 bases: TGTGCCAGCAGCTTAGTGGCCCATGGCTACACCTTC. The chain combines TRBV7-2 with TRBJ1-2; no firm D call. Trimming left V 1 base short and J 6 bases short, with 6 bases between. Germline CDR1 and CDR2: SGHTA and FQGNSA. The CDR3 length is 12 residues. The variable domain in full, completed from reference TRBV7-2 and TRBJ1-2, reads GAGVSQSPSNKVTEKGKDVELRCDPISGHTALYWYRQSLGQGLEFLIYFQGNSAPDKSGLPSDRFSAERTGGSVSTLTIQRTQQEDSAVYLCASSLVAHGYTFGSGTRLTVV.

This chain links TRBV27 with TRBJ1-1; 7 bases agree with TRBD1. The germline V gene encodes CDR1 MNHEY and CDR2 SMNVEV (reference sequence). The CDR3 has 17 amino acids. V dropped 4 bases and J dropped 0; count of bases not matched to a gene: 11. The chain's CDR3 is CASSSGRDRRMNTEAFF. The CDR3 DNA reads as TGTGCCAGCAGTTCGGGCCGGGACAGACGAATGAACACTGAAGCTTTCTTT.

V is TRBV2 and J is TRBJ1-1; D is ambiguous. Trimming shortened V by 3 bases and J by 7 bases, and 6 bases separated the two germline ends. The CDR3 contains 11 residues. Per germline, CDR1 SNHLY and CDR2 FYNNEI. The CDR3 sequence: CASSDAIEAFF. In DNA, the CDR3 is TGTGCCAGCAGTGACGCGATTGAAGCTTTCTTT.

The chain employs TRBV25-1 and TRBJ1-6; D uncertain. V shed 5 bases and J shed 8 bases, with 13 bases lying between them. This CDR3 region has 14 residues. The V gene's germline CDR1 is MGHDK and CDR2 SYGVNS. The CDR3 loop is CASSFPGRDSPLHF. For the CDR3, the DNA is TGTGCCAGCAGTTTCCCGGGAAGAGATTCACCCCTCCACTTT.

The chain has TRBV19 and TRBJ2-7, with 9 bases fitting TRBD1. J lost 3 bases, V lost 3 bases, and 0 bases had no gene match. Germline CDR1 and CDR2: LNHDA and SQIVND (reference sequence). This CDR3 has 13 residues. The CDR3 here is CASSMTGGYEQYF. In nucleotides, the CDR3 is TGTGCCAGTAGTATGACAGGGGGCTACGAGCAGTACTTC.

This clone was picked up one time. The chain is built from TRBV7-8 and TRBJ1-5; D is possibly TRBD1 (6 bases). CDR1 and CDR2 from the germline V gene are SGHVS and FQNEAQ. CDR3 length: 13 amino acids. Trimming stripped 5 bases from V and 5 bases from J, with 10 bases between. The DNA for the CDR3 is TGTGCCAGCAGCCGGGACACTTATCAGCCCCAGCATTTT. This translates into CASSRDTYQPQHF.

The CDR3 coding sequence is TGCAGCGTTGAAGACATGGGGACTGAAGCTTTCTTT. It specifies CSVEDMGTEAFF. The chain links TRBV29-1 to TRBJ1-1; no clear D gene. The CDR3 sequence is 12 residues long. Looked up from germline, CDR1 is SQVTM and CDR2 is ANQGSEA. V dropped 0 bases and J dropped 5 bases, with 7 bases sitting between them.

This chain uses TRBV2 with TRBJ2-5; D gene ambiguous. This CDR3 has 12 residues. Germline-derived CDR1 and CDR2 are SNHLY and FYNNEI. The V and J ends lost 9 bases and 3 bases respectively, with 11 bases between them. CDR3 amino acids: CASRRWEETQYF. CDR3 bases: TGTGCCAGTAGGCGGTGGGAAGAGACCCAGTACTTC.

The CDR3 DNA follows: TGTGCCAGCAGTCGTTCCGGCCTTTGGAACTACGAGCAGTACTTC. The encoded protein is CASSRSGLWNYEQYF. This sequence joins TRBV6-5 and TRBJ2-7; the D is unclear. CDR1 and CDR2 from the germline V gene are MNHEY and SVGAGI. CDR3 length: 15 residues. Trimming shortened V by 5 bases and J by 3 bases, and 17 bases separated the two germline ends.

The rearrangement links TRBV7-6 to TRBJ2-1; 7 bases are a match to TRBD2. The V segment lost 5 bases and the J segment 10 bases; nucleotides outside the gene matches: 11. In germline, CDR1 is SGHVS, CDR2 FNYEAQ. This CDR3 is 14 amino acids long. In DNA, the CDR3 is TGTGCCAGCAGCCGTGAAACGGGGGGATGGGAGCAGTTCTTC. Encoded protein: CASSRETGGWEQFF.

The chain is built from TRBV9 and TRBJ2-5, with D uncertain. Germline lookup yields CDR1 SGDLS and CDR2 YYNGEE. The CDR3 has 13 residues. Trimming pared 4 bases from V and 1 base from J, leaving 8 bases between. CDR3 coding DNA: TGTGCCAGCAGCCTTAGTCCCCAAGAGACCCAGTACTTC. Translation gives CASSLSPQETQYF. The full variable domain, rest sourced from reference TRBV9 and TRBJ2-5, is DSGVTQTPKHLITATGQRVTLRCSPRSGDLSVYWYQQSLDQGLQFLIQYYNGEERAKGNILERFSAQQFPDLHSELNLSSLELGDSALYFCASSLSPQETQYFGPGTRLLVL.

The rearrangement links TRBV4-1 to TRBJ2-2; D unresolved. Trimming left V 7 bases short and J 5 bases short, with 17 bases between. The CDR3 totals 15 residues. Germline assignment: CDR1 MGHRA and CDR2 YSYEKL. The CDR3 DNA follows: TGCGCCAGCATGTCGCAGGTTATGCAGACCGGGGAGCTGTTTTTT. Its protein is CASMSQVMQTGELFF.